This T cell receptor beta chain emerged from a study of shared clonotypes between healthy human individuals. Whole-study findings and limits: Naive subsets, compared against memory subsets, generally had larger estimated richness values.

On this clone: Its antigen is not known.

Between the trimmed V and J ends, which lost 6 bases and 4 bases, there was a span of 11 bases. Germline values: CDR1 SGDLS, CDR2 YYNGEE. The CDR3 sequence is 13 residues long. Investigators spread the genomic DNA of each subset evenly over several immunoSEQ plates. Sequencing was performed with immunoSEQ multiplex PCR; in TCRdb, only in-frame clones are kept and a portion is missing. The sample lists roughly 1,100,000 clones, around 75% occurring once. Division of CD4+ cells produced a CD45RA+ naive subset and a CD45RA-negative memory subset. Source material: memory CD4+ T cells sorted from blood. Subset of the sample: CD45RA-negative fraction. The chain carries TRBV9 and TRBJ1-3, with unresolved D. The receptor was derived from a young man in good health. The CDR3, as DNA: TGTGCCAGCAAAGGAACGGTCGGAAACACCATATATTTT. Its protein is CASKGTVGNTIYF.